This T cell receptor beta chain originates from a study of patients and donors after allogeneic stem cell transplantation. This CDR3 contains 15 residues. After removal of 2 bases from V and 1 base from J, the junction contained 3 bases not matched to a gene. The germline CDR1 and CDR2 sequences are SGHTA and FQGTGA. TCRdb processed the RT-PCR reads anew with MiXCR; each CDR3 protein has one entry. The table records approximately 410,000 distinct CDR3 sequences, around 16% of them present only once. This clonotype was recorded a few times. The sequence derives from a human donor who was either an allogeneic HSCT recipient or a stem cell or donor lymphocyte infusion donor (not recorded which). It is not recorded whose cells these are; they may come from a transplant donor. V gene TRBV7-3 combines with J gene TRBJ2-3; TRBD1 aligns across 7 bases. The sequencing sample was made of blood, either unsorted or a sorted T cell fraction (not recorded which). The CDR3 is CASSLQGTGTDTQYF. CDR3 nucleotide sequence: TGTGCCAGCAGCTTACAGGGGACAGGCACAGATACGCAGTATTTT.